The 30 T cell receptor beta chains given below trace back to one sample, sequenced in a study of Tregs in tolerant kidney transplant recipients (dated by TCRdb to between 2019 and 2020). Library construction relied on the immunoSEQ multiplex PCR assay. In its TCRdb copy, this immuneACCESS table keeps in-frame sequences only and misses some clones. Where compared with another copy, unresolved V genes explain less than half of these, and the others have no known cause. For this sample there are 75,000 to 95,000 clones; more than 80% appear just once. Of the sample, around 4.5% is held by the ten largest clones. Source material: CD8+ T cells from blood. Receptors originate from a human donor in good health.

This clone was recorded a few times. The CDR3 DNA sequence: TGTGCCAGCAGTTTATCGGGTAGCCCAGATACGCAGTATTTT. It is translated as CASSLSGSPDTQYF. The rearrangement joins TRBV27 to TRBJ2-3; no clear D gene. The V gene's germline CDR1 is MNHEY and CDR2 SMNVEV (reference sequence). V lost 0 bases, J lost 4 bases, and 8 bases lay in between. The CDR3 sequence is 14 residues long.

The gene calls are TRBV10-3 and TRBJ1-1, with D perhaps TRBD1 (6 bases). With 2 bases removed from V and 7 bases from J, the gap between germline ends came to 20 bases. The CDR3 is 16 residues long. From germline, CDR1 is ENHRY and CDR2 SYGVKD. CDR3: CAISEAGESIRIEAFF. The CDR3 coding sequence is TGTGCCATCAGTGAGGCAGGGGAATCTATTCGGATTGAAGCTTTCTTT.

The chain uses TRBV7-9 and TRBJ2-5, with 7 bases fitting TRBD1. The germline V gene encodes CDR1 SEHNR and CDR2 FQNEAQ (reference sequence). The junction had 22 bases not matched to a gene; V was cut back by 5 bases and J by 4 bases. CDR3 length: 19 amino acids. The CDR3 here is CASSPLPPGQPISGETQYF. The CDR3 bases are TGTGCCAGCAGCCCCCTCCCACCGGGACAGCCAATCTCCGGAGAGACCCAGTACTTC.

The chain recombines TRBV7-9 with TRBJ2-7, with D perhaps TRBD1 or TRBD2 (5 bases each). The CDR3 runs 14 residues. V was shortened by 4 bases and J by 2 bases, with 12 bases between the two germline ends. CDR1 SEHNR and CDR2 FQNEAQ come from the germline V gene (reference sequence). In DNA form, the CDR3 reads TGTGCCAGCAGCTGGGACGGAAGGGCCTACGAGCAGTACTTC. Protein sequence: CASSWDGRAYEQYF.

The rearrangement links TRBV27 to TRBJ2-7, with D unresolved. V lost 2 bases and J lost 8, with 7 bases in between. The CDR3 runs to 11 residues. Germline V gene data show CDR1 as MNHEY and CDR2 as SMNVEV (reference sequence). DNA for the CDR3: TGTGCCAGCAGTTTAGGGATGAAGCAGTACTTC. This codes for CASSLGMKQYF.

The chain employs TRBV5-5 and TRBJ2-1; D ambiguous. Germline V gene lookup returns CDR1 SGHKS and CDR2 YYEKEE (reference sequence). V lost 3 bases and J 9 bases, leaving 22 bases between the germline ends. The CDR3 is 16 residues long. CDR3 sequence (DNA): TGTGCCAGCAGCTCCCTCCCGGTCGACCCCAAGGGTGAGCAGTTCTTC. Its protein is CASSSLPVDPKGEQFF. Supplemented by reference TRBV5-5 and TRBJ2-1, the full variable domain reads DAGVTQSPTHLIKTRGQQVTLRCSPISGHKSVSWYQQVLGQGPQFIFQYYEKEERGRGNFPDRFSARQFPNYSSELNVNALLLGDSALYLCASSSLPVDPKGEQFFGPGTRLTVL.

The chain employs TRBV5-1 and TRBJ1-1, with 7 positions matching TRBD1. V shed 4 bases, J shed 4 bases, and the junction held 7 bases outside the gene matches. This CDR3 region has 14 residues. Germline values: CDR1 SGHRS, CDR2 YFSETQ. Written as DNA, the CDR3 is TGCGCCAGCAGCCTAGGGACAGCCAGCACTGAAGCTTTCTTT. Its protein product is CASSLGTASTEAFF. The variable domain in full, with the rest retrieved from reference TRBV5-1 and TRBJ1-1, is KAGVTQTPRYLIKTRGQQVTLSCSPISGHRSVSWYQQTPGQGLQFLFEYFSETQRNKGNFPGRFSGRQFSNSRSEMNVSTLELGDSALYLCASSLGTASTEAFFGQGTRLTVV.

The chain employs TRBV9 and TRBJ2-7; 8 positions agree with TRBD1. Germline CDR1 SGDLS, CDR2 YYNGEE. The CDR3 loop spans 15 amino acids. The junction had 7 bases not matched to a gene; V was cut back by 3 bases and J by 2 bases. In nucleotides, the CDR3 is TGTGCCAGCAGCGGAGCAGACAGGGGCCCCTACGAGCAGTACTTC. It translates to CASSGADRGPYEQYF.

V and J are TRBV7-7 and TRBJ1-1; 11 bases match TRBD1. V was clipped by 5 bases and J by 2 bases; unmatched bases: 10. The CDR3 has 17 residues. Germline assignment: CDR1 SSHAT and CDR2 FNYEAQ (reference sequence). The CDR3 here is CASSIRTGTGGNTEAFF. The DNA for the CDR3 is TGTGCCAGCAGCATACGCACCGGGACAGGGGGAAACACTGAAGCTTTCTTT.

In its sample, this clone was seen once. The V gene is TRBV7-6, the J gene TRBJ1-1; D may be TRBD1 (6 bases). V was clipped by 5 bases and J by 6 bases, with 13 bases between them. CDR1 SGHVS and CDR2 FNYEAQ come from the germline V gene. The CDR3 is 13 amino acids. The CDR3 is CASSHNRAAEAFF. The CDR3 DNA sequence: TGTGCCAGCAGCCACAACAGGGCCGCTGAAGCTTTCTTT.

The chain has TRBV7-8 and TRBJ1-5, with unresolved D. The V gene's germline CDR1 is SGHVS and CDR2 FQNEAQ. This CDR3 spans 17 amino acids. V was clipped by 4 bases and J by 0 bases, with 16 bases between them. The CDR3 here is CASSSVGPSFSNQPQHF. The CDR3 DNA reads TGTGCCAGCAGCTCGGTCGGACCGTCGTTTAGCAATCAGCCCCAGCATTTT.

The chain employs TRBV6-6 and TRBJ2-3; tentative D call: TRBD1 (6 bases). Trimming took 2 bases from V and 3 from J, leaving 12 bases between them. The CDR3 is 15 amino acids. Germline CDR1 reads MNHNY; CDR2 reads SVGAGI (reference sequence). This chain's CDR3 is CASSYRGQTTDTQYF. In DNA, the CDR3 is TGTGCCAGCAGTTACAGAGGACAGACGACAGATACGCAGTATTTT.

V usage is TRBV4-1 and J usage is TRBJ1-2; D is undetermined. Germline V gene lookup returns CDR1 MGHRA and CDR2 YSYEKL. V lost 2 bases, J lost 5 bases, and 9 bases lay in between. This CDR3 has 13 residues. CDR3: CASSQNRLYGYTF. The CDR3 nucleotides read TGCGCCAGCAGCCAAAACCGTCTTTATGGCTACACCTTC.

The J gene is TRBJ2-1, the V gene TRBV11-3; D unresolved. Germline CDR1 SGHNT, CDR2 YENEEA. Trimming took off 0 bases at V and 0 bases at J, with 9 bases between the two ends. This CDR3 spans 16 amino acids. CDR3 residues: CASSLDGRSSYNEQFF. The CDR3 DNA reads TGTGCCAGCAGCTTAGATGGTAGGAGCTCCTACAATGAGCAGTTCTTC.

The chain employs TRBV6-1 and TRBJ1-1, with TRBD1 matching over 8 bases. J lost 3 bases, V lost 6 bases, and 6 bases had no gene match. This CDR3 has 14 residues. The germline V gene encodes CDR1 MNHNS and CDR2 SASEGT. The CDR3 coding sequence is TGTGCCAGCAGGTGGACAGGGCTGGACACTGAAGCTTTCTTT. Translating it yields CASRWTGLDTEAFF.

The chain links TRBV6-5 to TRBJ2-1; 7 positions agree with TRBD1. Germline V gene lookup returns CDR1 MNHEY and CDR2 SVGAGI. This CDR3 contains 13 residues. The junction had 5 bases not matched to a gene; V was cut back by 6 bases and J by 6 bases. Here the CDR3 reads CASSLGTVNEQFF. The CDR3 coding sequence is TGTGCCAGCAGCCTTGGGACAGTCAATGAGCAGTTCTTC.

This clone occurred once. This chain uses TRBV2 with TRBJ1-4, with TRBD1 matching 8 bases. This CDR3 has 16 amino acids. V lost 4 bases, J lost 8 bases, and 12 bases stayed unmatched. Germline-derived CDR1 and CDR2 are SNHLY and FYNNEI. As DNA, the CDR3 is TGTGCCAGCAGTGCCCCGACAGGGGAGGGGTGGGAAAAACTGTTTTTT. This codes for CASSAPTGEGWEKLFF.

This rearrangement joins TRBV29-1 to TRBJ2-1, with D perhaps matching TRBD1 or TRBD2 (5 bases each). V was shortened by 8 bases and J by 0 bases, with 14 bases between the two germline ends. Germline CDR1 is SQVTM and CDR2 is ANQGSEA. This CDR3 comprises 14 residues. CDR3 DNA sequence: TGCAGCCACCCGGGGCGCCGCTCCTACAATGAGCAGTTCTTC. It translates to CSHPGRRSYNEQFF.

This sequence joins TRBV7-2 and TRBJ2-7; weak D call: TRBD2 (7 bases). Germline CDR1 and CDR2: SGHTA and FQGNSA. V shed 8 bases and J shed 4 bases, with 12 bases lying between them. The CDR3 sequence is 12 residues long. CDR3 sequence reads: CASGRGGYEQYF. For the CDR3, the DNA is TGTGCCAGCGGTAGGGGGGGTTACGAGCAGTACTTC.

This clone has a single count. The V call is TRBV10-2, the J call TRBJ2-5; perhaps TRBD2 as D (6 bases). CDR3 length: 13 residues. Per the germline V gene, CDR1 is WSHSY and CDR2 is SAAADI. V was pared by 4 bases and J by 7 bases, with 13 bases between. CDR3 bases: TGCGCCAGCAGTGGCGGGGACGCCGGGACCCAGTACTTC. It is translated as CASSGGDAGTQYF.

V is TRBV5-6 and J is TRBJ2-5; D might be TRBD1 or TRBD2, each matching 5 bases. The CDR3 length is 13 residues. Per germline, CDR1 SGHDT and CDR2 YYEEEE. Trimming shortened V by 0 bases and J by 5 bases, and 8 bases separated the two germline ends. The CDR3, as DNA: TGTGCCAGCAGCTTGGGTTGGGGGGAGACCCAGTACTTC. It is translated as CASSLGWGETQYF.

This clone was found once. This chain links TRBV7-9 with TRBJ1-6; maybe TRBD1 (6 bases). The CDR3 consists of 16 residues. CDR1 is SEHNR, CDR2 FQNEAQ, per germline (reference sequence). Trimming took off 1 base at V and 7 bases at J, with 14 bases between the two ends. The CDR3 DNA follows: TGTGCCAGCAGCTTAGGAAACAGGGATTGGAATTCACCCCTCCACTTT. This translates into CASSLGNRDWNSPLHF. The whole variable domain, filled in from reference TRBV7-9 and TRBJ1-6, reads DTGVSQNPRHKITKRGQNVTFRCDPISEHNRLYWYRQTLGQGPEFLTYFQNEAQLEKSRLLSDRFSAERPKGSFSTLEIQRTEQGDSAMYLCASSLGNRDWNSPLHFGNGTRLTVT.

The chain employs TRBV4-2 and TRBJ2-1; 7 nucleotides align to TRBD2. V trimming: 0 bases; J trimming: 1 base; junction bases outside the gene matches: 6. This CDR3 has 17 amino acids. Germline CDR1 and CDR2: LGHNA and YNFKEQ. Here the CDR3 DNA reads TGTGCCAGCAGCCAAGATTTCGGGAGGAGTTCCTACAATGAGCAGTTCTTC. Amino acid sequence: CASSQDFGRSSYNEQFF.

As regards this clone: Distinct nucleotide sequences in the sample also encode this CDR3. The gene calls are TRBV7-3 and TRBJ1-4, with 8 bases fitting TRBD1. This CDR3 contains 15 residues. Germline loops: CDR1 SGHTA, CDR2 FQGTGA. The junction had 2 bases not matched to a gene; V was cut back by 4 bases and J by 1 base. CDR3 amino acids: CASSSTGGTNEKLFF. The CDR3 coding sequence is TGTGCCAGCAGCTCCACAGGGGGAACTAATGAAAAACTGTTTTTT.

This chain connects TRBV7-9 to TRBJ2-2, with TRBD1 matching over 10 bases. CDR1 and CDR2 from the germline V gene are SEHNR and FQNEAQ (reference sequence). V was pared by 7 bases and J by 6 bases, with 11 bases of the junction left unmatched. The CDR3 spans 16 residues. CDR3 DNA sequence: TGTGCCAGCAACCGAGGGACAGGGGCAGGCTCCGGGGAGCTGTTTTTT. This sequence encodes CASNRGTGAGSGELFF. Variable domain in full (rest from reference TRBV7-9 and TRBJ2-2): DTGVSQNPRHKITKRGQNVTFRCDPISEHNRLYWYRQTLGQGPEFLTYFQNEAQLEKSRLLSDRFSAERPKGSFSTLEIQRTEQGDSAMYLCASNRGTGAGSGELFFGEGSRLTVL.

This clone was recorded once. The rearrangement joins TRBV27 to TRBJ1-5; D gene uncertain. V gave up 3 bases and J gave up 4 bases, with 10 bases separating them. The CDR3 is 14 residues long. Germline V gene lookup returns CDR1 MNHEY and CDR2 SMNVEV (reference sequence). The CDR3 DNA reads as TGTGCCAGCAGTTTGGGTAGGTTTAATCAGCCCCAGCATTTT. This sequence encodes CASSLGRFNQPQHF.

This chain joins TRBV27 and TRBJ1-6; a possible D gene is TRBD1 (5 bases). Germline loops: CDR1 MNHEY, CDR2 SMNVEV (reference sequence). V was pared by 5 bases and J by 0 bases, with 17 bases between. This CDR3 has 18 residues. CDR3 residues: CASSPSWGERSYNSPLHF. The CDR3 DNA reads TGTGCCAGCAGTCCCTCCTGGGGGGAACGCTCCTATAATTCACCCCTCCACTTT.

The chain combines TRBV6-6 with TRBJ2-4, with D perhaps TRBD1 or TRBD2 (6 bases each). Germline V gene data show CDR1 as MNHNY and CDR2 as SVGAGI (reference sequence). The CDR3 totals 12 residues. Between the trimmed V and J ends, which lost 2 bases and 13 bases, there was a span of 12 bases. The CDR3 protein is CASSYGAGHQYF. CDR3 sequence (DNA): TGTGCCAGCAGTTACGGTGCGGGACACCAGTACTTC.

This clone is termed medium-sized (0.01 to 0.1%). This chain connects TRBV27 to TRBJ1-1; D not resolved. Germline CDR1 is MNHEY and CDR2 is SMNVEV (reference sequence). V was cut by 2 bases and J by 4 bases, with 8 bases left in between. There are 13 residues in the CDR3. The CDR3 DNA sequence: TGTGCCAGCAGTTTAGCTCCTACCACTGAAGCTTTCTTT. It specifies CASSLAPTTEAFF.

The chain uses TRBV5-1 and TRBJ2-3; the match to TRBD2 covers 13 bases. Losses at the gene ends were 1 base for V and 1 base for J; bases not matched to a gene: 3. This CDR3 is built from 17 residues. Germline V gives CDR1 SGHRS, CDR2 YFSETQ. CDR3 bases: TGCGCCAGCAGCTTGATTGGACTAGCGGGGGGCACAGATACGCAGTATTTT. It is translated as CASSLIGLAGGTDTQYF.